The rows below give T cell receptor beta chains drawn from one sample of a study of T cell responses to AZD1222 COVID-19 vaccine. Profiling relied on immunoSEQ multiplex PCR, and the TCRdb table lists in-frame clones only, not all of them. Here the sample spans 110,000 to 150,000 clones, more than 85% being singletons. Sequences were derived from peripheral blood, sampled on day 0 of AZD1222 vaccination. The source of these receptors is an adult in good health. Both conserved end residues are part of each CDR3. Fields, in order: D gene, V gene, CDR3 length, J gene, clone size, CDR3 DNA, CDR3 protein. The D gene is left open where the match is weak. Expanded clones get a size class; other rows say once, few or many, or leave the size out.

d_gene: NA
v_gene: TRBV12-3/TRBV12-4
len: 12
j_gene: TRBJ1-1
abundance: NA
CDR3nt: TGTGCCAGCAGTTTCGACTCCCGCGGCGCTTTCTTT
CDR3aa: CASSFDSRGAFF

d_gene: TRBD2
v_gene: TRBV11-2
len: 17
j_gene: TRBJ2-1
abundance: few
CDR3nt: TGTGCCAGCAGCTTAGGCCTAGCGGGACCCTCCTACAATGAGCAGTTCTTC
CDR3aa: CASSLGLAGPSYNEQFF

d_gene: NA
v_gene: TRBV21-1
len: 17
j_gene: TRBJ2-2
abundance: NA
CDR3nt: TGTGCCAGCAGCAAAAGGGAAGACAGGCGGAACACCGGGGAGCTGTTTTTT
CDR3aa: CASSKREDRRNTGELFF

d_gene: TRBD2
v_gene: TRBV5-1
len: 16
j_gene: TRBJ2-7
abundance: NA
CDR3nt: TGCGCCAGCAGCTTCGGGACTAGCAGGAGCTCCTACGAGCAGTACTTC
CDR3aa: CASSFGTSRSSYEQYF

d_gene: TRBD1
v_gene: TRBV4-1
len: 15
j_gene: TRBJ2-7
abundance: NA
CDR3nt: TGCGCCAGCAGCCTCGGGACAGGGGGAACGTACGAGCAGTACTTC
CDR3aa: CASSLGTGGTYEQYF

d_gene: TRBD1
v_gene: TRBV5-1
len: 16
j_gene: TRBJ2-5
abundance: NA
CDR3nt: TGCGCCAGCAGCTTGGTAGTGACAGGGTTTCAAGAGACCCAGTACTTC
CDR3aa: CASSLVVTGFQETQYF

d_gene: TRBD2
v_gene: TRBV7-2
len: 19
j_gene: TRBJ2-5
abundance: NA
CDR3nt: TGTGCCAGCAGCACCGGGACTAGCGGGAGGGGAAGTTATAAGGAGACCCAGTACTTC
CDR3aa: CASSTGTSGRGSYKETQYF

d_gene: NA
v_gene: TRBV20-1
len: 11
j_gene: TRBJ2-5
abundance: NA
CDR3nt: TGCAGTGAGGGCACCCGGGAGACCCAGTACTTC
CDR3aa: CSEGTRETQYF

d_gene: TRBD2
v_gene: TRBV30
len: 21
j_gene: TRBJ2-1
abundance: NA
CDR3nt: TGTGCCTGGACTGAGGACCGGGGACTAGCGGGAGTTTACTTCTCCTACAATGAGCAGTTCTTC
CDR3aa: CAWTEDRGLAGVYFSYNEQFF

d_gene: NA
v_gene: TRBV12-3/TRBV12-4
len: 12
j_gene: TRBJ2-1
abundance: NA
CDR3nt: TGTGCCAGCAGCCTCACTTACAATGAGCAGTTCTTC
CDR3aa: CASSLTYNEQFF

d_gene: NA
v_gene: TRBV12-3/TRBV12-4
len: 11
j_gene: TRBJ2-1
abundance: NA
CDR3nt: TGTGCCAGCAGTGGTGGAAATGAGCAGTTCTTC
CDR3aa: CASSGGNEQFF

d_gene: TRBD1
v_gene: TRBV27
len: 14
j_gene: TRBJ1-6
abundance: NA
CDR3nt: TGTGCCAGCAGTCCCCCGGGACAGGGCTCACCCCTCCACTTT
CDR3aa: CASSPPGQGSPLHF

d_gene: NA
v_gene: TRBV7-8
len: 14
j_gene: TRBJ1-5
abundance: NA
CDR3nt: TGTGCCAGCAGCTCGGACAAGAGCAATCAGCCCCAGCATTTT
CDR3aa: CASSSDKSNQPQHF

d_gene: TRBD2
v_gene: TRBV7-9
len: 13
j_gene: TRBJ2-6
abundance: NA
CDR3nt: TGTGCCAGCGGGGGGGCTGGGGCCAACGTCCTGACTTTC
CDR3aa: CASGGAGANVLTF

d_gene: NA
v_gene: TRBV7-3
len: 16
j_gene: TRBJ2-1
abundance: NA
CDR3nt: TGTGCCAGCAGCTTAAACGCCCTTGGGGCTTACAATGAGCAGTTCTTC
CDR3aa: CASSLNALGAYNEQFF

d_gene: NA
v_gene: TRBV5-1
len: 14
j_gene: TRBJ2-7
abundance: NA
CDR3nt: TGCGCCAGCAGCTTGGACTCAGGGGGGTCGGTGCAGTACTTC
CDR3aa: CASSLDSGGSVQYF

d_gene: TRBD1
v_gene: TRBV6-1
len: 15
j_gene: TRBJ1-2
abundance: few
CDR3nt: TGTGCCAGCAGTGATAGGACAGGGAAGAACTATGGCTACACCTTC
CDR3aa: CASSDRTGKNYGYTF

d_gene: NA
v_gene: TRBV12-3/TRBV12-4
len: 10
j_gene: TRBJ1-2
abundance: NA
CDR3nt: TGTGCCAGCAGTTTTCCGTGGTACACCTTC
CDR3aa: CASSFPWYTF

d_gene: NA
v_gene: TRBV3-1/TRBV3-2
len: 13
j_gene: TRBJ1-2
abundance: NA
CDR3nt: TGTGCCAGCAGCCAAGGTCACACCTATGGCTACACCTTC
CDR3aa: CASSQGHTYGYTF

d_gene: NA
v_gene: TRBV25-1
len: 12
j_gene: TRBJ2-7
abundance: NA
CDR3nt: TGTGCCAGCAGTGATTACGCCTACGAGCAGTACTTC
CDR3aa: CASSDYAYEQYF

d_gene: NA
v_gene: TRBV6-5
len: 15
j_gene: TRBJ1-1
abundance: NA
CDR3nt: TGTGCCAGCAATCCACACAGGGTTTTAAACACTGAAGCTTTCTTT
CDR3aa: CASNPHRVLNTEAFF

d_gene: NA
v_gene: TRBV7-9
len: 14
j_gene: TRBJ1-1
abundance: NA
CDR3nt: TGTGCCAGCAGCTTCGGTTATGGAGGCACTGAAGCTTTCTTT
CDR3aa: CASSFGYGGTEAFF

d_gene: NA
v_gene: TRBV14
len: 16
j_gene: TRBJ1-3
abundance: NA
CDR3nt: TGTGCCAGCAGCCAGAGGGTACTTAACTCTGGAAACACCATATATTTT
CDR3aa: CASSQRVLNSGNTIYF

d_gene: NA
v_gene: TRBV5-1
len: 15
j_gene: TRBJ2-5
abundance: NA
CDR3nt: TGCGCCAGCAGCTTGGCCTCAGGGTACCAAGAGACCCAGTACTTC
CDR3aa: CASSLASGYQETQYF

d_gene: NA
v_gene: TRBV12-3/TRBV12-4
len: 12
j_gene: TRBJ1-1
abundance: NA
CDR3nt: TGTGCCAGCAGTTTAACAGGGTTGGGGTTATTCTTT
CDR3aa: CASSLTGLGLFF

d_gene: TRBD1
v_gene: TRBV3-1/TRBV3-2
len: 15
j_gene: TRBJ1-4
abundance: NA
CDR3nt: TGTGCCAGCAGCCATGCCGGGACAGAAAATGAAAAACTGTTTTTT
CDR3aa: CASSHAGTENEKLFF

d_gene: NA
v_gene: TRBV10-3
len: 15
j_gene: TRBJ2-7
abundance: once
CDR3nt: TGTGCCATCAGTGAGTCGGGCGGTTTCTCCTACGAGCAGTACTTC
CDR3aa: CAISESGGFSYEQYF

d_gene: TRBD2
v_gene: TRBV10-3
len: 15
j_gene: TRBJ2-1
abundance: NA
CDR3nt: TGTGCCATCAGTGACTCTAGCGGGAGGCTCAATGAGCAGTTCTTC
CDR3aa: CAISDSSGRLNEQFF

d_gene: NA
v_gene: TRBV9
len: 16
j_gene: TRBJ1-2
abundance: NA
CDR3nt: TGTGCCAGCAGCGTAGAGGCAGGCACTCCTAACTATGGCTACACCTTC
CDR3aa: CASSVEAGTPNYGYTF

d_gene: TRBD1
v_gene: TRBV5-4
len: 15
j_gene: TRBJ1-2
abundance: NA
CDR3nt: TGTGCCAGCGGAATCAGGGGGGGGCTTTACTATGGCTACACCTTC
CDR3aa: CASGIRGGLYYGYTF

d_gene: TRBD1
v_gene: TRBV10-3
len: 13
j_gene: TRBJ1-1
abundance: NA
CDR3nt: TGTGCCATCAGTGAGACAGGGGCGCGGAAAGCTTTCTTT
CDR3aa: CAISETGARKAFF

d_gene: NA
v_gene: TRBV2
len: 13
j_gene: TRBJ1-2
abundance: NA
CDR3nt: TGTGCCAGCAGCTTGGGACGGGACTATGGCTACACCTTC
CDR3aa: CASSLGRDYGYTF

d_gene: NA
v_gene: TRBV5-1
len: 15
j_gene: TRBJ1-4
abundance: NA
CDR3nt: TGCGCCAGCAGCAACGACGGTGCAACTAATGAAAAACTGTTTTTT
CDR3aa: CASSNDGATNEKLFF

d_gene: TRBD1
v_gene: TRBV2
len: 15
j_gene: TRBJ1-4
abundance: NA
CDR3nt: TGTGCCAGCAAGGTCGGGACAGGGGAGGCTGAAAAACTGTTTTTT
CDR3aa: CASKVGTGEAEKLFF

d_gene: NA
v_gene: TRBV5-1
len: 11
j_gene: TRBJ2-1
abundance: NA
CDR3nt: TGCGCCAGCAGCGAGTACAATGAGCAGTTCTTC
CDR3aa: CASSEYNEQFF

d_gene: TRBD1
v_gene: TRBV3-1/TRBV3-2
len: 14
j_gene: TRBJ1-4
abundance: NA
CDR3nt: TGTGCCAGCAGCAGACAGGGCCCGAATGAAAAACTGTTTTTT
CDR3aa: CASSRQGPNEKLFF

d_gene: TRBD1
v_gene: TRBV6-1
len: 15
j_gene: TRBJ2-1
abundance: NA
CDR3nt: TGTGCCAGCAGTGAAGGGACAGGGGCCTACAATGAGCAGTTCTTC
CDR3aa: CASSEGTGAYNEQFF

d_gene: NA
v_gene: TRBV3-1/TRBV3-2
len: 19
j_gene: TRBJ1-2
abundance: NA
CDR3nt: TGTGCCAGCAGCCAATGGAATCTCAACCTGCGCCAAAACCGGGATGGCTACACCTTC
CDR3aa: CASSQWNLNLRQNRDGYTF

d_gene: TRBD1
v_gene: TRBV3-1/TRBV3-2
len: 15
j_gene: TRBJ2-7
abundance: NA
CDR3nt: TGTGCCAGCAGCGACCGGGGACAGGGCTCCTACGAGCAGTACTTC
CDR3aa: CASSDRGQGSYEQYF

d_gene: TRBD1
v_gene: TRBV15
len: 15
j_gene: TRBJ1-2
abundance: NA
CDR3nt: TGTGCCACCAGCAGAGAGCGACAGGGCAACTATGGCTACACCTTC
CDR3aa: CATSRERQGNYGYTF

d_gene: NA
v_gene: TRBV12-5
len: 15
j_gene: TRBJ1-1
abundance: NA
CDR3nt: TGTGCTAGTGGTTCTGAAGGACAGATTCGGACTGAAGCTTTCTTT
CDR3aa: CASGSEGQIRTEAFF

d_gene: TRBD1
v_gene: TRBV16
len: 16
j_gene: TRBJ1-5
abundance: NA
CDR3nt: TGTGCCAGCAGCCAACCAGGGACAGGGGATCGTCAGCCCCAGCATTTT
CDR3aa: CASSQPGTGDRQPQHF

d_gene: TRBD2
v_gene: TRBV7-2
len: 15
j_gene: TRBJ2-7
abundance: NA
CDR3nt: TGTGCCAGCAGCCCCCGGACTAGCGGTCCCTACGAGCAGTACTTC
CDR3aa: CASSPRTSGPYEQYF

d_gene: NA
v_gene: TRBV12-5
len: 15
j_gene: TRBJ1-2
abundance: NA
CDR3nt: TGTGCTAGTGGTTTCATAGTCTCTACGAACTATGGCTACACCTTC
CDR3aa: CASGFIVSTNYGYTF

d_gene: NA
v_gene: TRBV5-6
len: 12
j_gene: TRBJ1-2
abundance: NA
CDR3nt: TGTGCCAGCAGCTTGCTAGGACAGGGCTACACCTTC
CDR3aa: CASSLLGQGYTF

d_gene: NA
v_gene: TRBV30
len: 9
j_gene: TRBJ2-7
abundance: NA
CDR3nt: TGTGCCATAGGCGACGAGCAGTACTTC
CDR3aa: CAIGDEQYF

d_gene: NA
v_gene: TRBV24-1
len: 20
j_gene: TRBJ1-5
abundance: NA
CDR3nt: TGTGCCACCAGTGACAGCCCCCTCCGCGATCTCCGATGGGGCAATCAGCCCCAGCATTTT
CDR3aa: CATSDSPLRDLRWGNQPQHF

d_gene: TRBD1
v_gene: TRBV5-1
len: 13
j_gene: TRBJ1-1
abundance: NA
CDR3nt: TGCGCCAGCAACCCGGCAGGGGGGGCTGAAGCTTTCTTT
CDR3aa: CASNPAGGAEAFF

d_gene: NA
v_gene: TRBV5-1
len: 15
j_gene: TRBJ2-1
abundance: NA
CDR3nt: TGCGCCAGCAGCTTAAGGACAGACTCCTACAATGAGCAGTTCTTC
CDR3aa: CASSLRTDSYNEQFF

d_gene: NA
v_gene: TRBV5-4
len: 13
j_gene: TRBJ2-5
abundance: once
CDR3nt: TGTGCCAGCAGCCGGACAGTGACAGAGACCCAGTACTTC
CDR3aa: CASSRTVTETQYF

d_gene: NA
v_gene: TRBV27
len: 13
j_gene: TRBJ2-1
abundance: NA
CDR3nt: TGTGCCAGCCCTTCCGCGGAGTACAATGAGCAGTTCTTC
CDR3aa: CASPSAEYNEQFF

d_gene: NA
v_gene: TRBV5-1
len: 13
j_gene: TRBJ1-1
abundance: NA
CDR3nt: TGCGCCAGCGGTGTAGGAGGGAACACTGAAGCTTTCTTT
CDR3aa: CASGVGGNTEAFF

d_gene: NA
v_gene: TRBV9
len: 13
j_gene: TRBJ2-1
abundance: NA
CDR3nt: TGTGCCAGCAAAGGGGGACTAAGGAATGAGCAGTTCTTC
CDR3aa: CASKGGLRNEQFF

d_gene: NA
v_gene: TRBV19
len: 11
j_gene: TRBJ2-2
abundance: NA
CDR3nt: TGTGCCAGTTCTGACACCGGGGAGCTGTTTTTT
CDR3aa: CASSDTGELFF

d_gene: NA
v_gene: TRBV6-7
len: 12
j_gene: TRBJ2-7
abundance: NA
CDR3nt: TGTGCCAGCAGTTACTCCCCCTACGAGCAGTACTTC
CDR3aa: CASSYSPYEQYF

d_gene: NA
v_gene: TRBV6-4
len: 16
j_gene: TRBJ2-1
abundance: NA
CDR3nt: TGTGCCAGCAGTGACACCCTCGGCGGGGTATACAATGAGCAGTTCTTC
CDR3aa: CASSDTLGGVYNEQFF

d_gene: NA
v_gene: TRBV30
len: 13
j_gene: TRBJ2-1
abundance: NA
CDR3nt: TGTGCCTGGAATAGCGGCCAGTGGAATGAGCAGTTCTTC
CDR3aa: CAWNSGQWNEQFF

d_gene: TRBD1
v_gene: TRBV19
len: 14
j_gene: TRBJ2-4
abundance: NA
CDR3nt: TGTGCCAGTACCCTGACAGGGGGCCAAAACATTCAGTACTTC
CDR3aa: CASTLTGGQNIQYF

d_gene: NA
v_gene: TRBV5-1
len: 15
j_gene: TRBJ2-5
abundance: NA
CDR3nt: TGCGCCAGCAGCATTAGACCCGACGGACAAGAGACCCAGTACTTC
CDR3aa: CASSIRPDGQETQYF